This T cell receptor beta chain was sequenced in a study of identical twins. Trimming removed 5 bases at V and 0 bases at J, with 11 bases between. The CDR3 extends over 15 amino acids. Per germline, CDR1 SNHLY and CDR2 FYNNEI. TCRdb itself ran the 5' RACE reads through MiXCR, one entry per CDR3 protein. This table has approximately 140,000 distinct CDR3 sequences, roughly 3.5% appearing once. This clonotype was observed many times. The chain combines TRBV2 with TRBJ2-1; no clear D gene. Sequenced input: memory T cells sorted from blood. This TCR was recovered from a man aged 18-30 years in good health. The CDR3 bases are TGTGCCAGCAGTCCGGACCTCAGCTCCTACAATGAGCAGTTCTTC. Its protein product is CASSPDLSSYNEQFF.